This T cell receptor (beta chain) was profiled in a study of T-cell reconstitution after alpha-beta-depleted transplantation in children. Study results and limitations: From newly produced T cells came most of the T-cell counts and diversity one year after transplant. Several hundred rapidly expanded clones from non-depleted graft cells reportedly supplied alpha-beta T cells about two months post-transplant. Some patients owed their high day-60 TCRbeta diversity to surviving recipient T cells and thymic progenitors.

Unique molecular identifiers were incorporated during preparation of the TCRbeta library. MiXCR, run by TCRdb on the PCR reads, gives a single entry per CDR3 protein. The sample carries around 450,000 distinct CDR3 sequences, 43% recorded once. V was pared by 0 bases and J by 4 bases, with 6 bases of the junction left unmatched. This CDR3 has 17 amino acids. Looked up from germline, CDR1 is LGHNA and CDR2 is YNFKEQ. To note about this clonotype: Its target is not known.

V usage is TRBV4-2 and J usage is TRBJ2-2, with 9 positions matching TRBD2. The TCR was taken from a girl aged 2-10 years with aplastic anemia, due to receive a stem cell transplant. Here the sequenced sample was PBMCs, taken before TCRalphabeta/CD19-depleted stem cell transplant. This chain's CDR3 is CASSQEGLALVTGELFF. The CDR3 nucleotides are TGTGCCAGCAGCCAAGAGGGACTAGCATTAGTCACCGGGGAGCTGTTTTTT.